This T cell receptor (beta chain) was sequenced in a study of Ad26.COV2.S vaccination and SARS-CoV-2 variants. Germline CDR1 MRHNA, CDR2 SNTAGT. V lost 0 bases to trimming and J lost 6 bases, with 10 bases between them. There are 14 residues in the CDR3. Clones were sequenced by immunoSEQ multiplex PCR, and TCRdb holds only the in-frame ones, with some missing. The sample has around 420,000 clones; roughly 90% are singletons. Treatment described: around 19 received Ad26.COV2.S at low or high dose, single or two shots; roughly 5 received placebo; per-sample allocation not given. On day 63 after the first injection, vaccine and placebo recipients gave samples. This clone occurred once.

The material sequenced was peripheral blood, taken in a trial of Ad26.COV2.S vaccine versus placebo. The chain combines TRBV6-4 with TRBJ2-3; D call uncertain. This sequence originates from a person between 18 and 65 years old who received the Ad26.COV2.S COVID-19 vaccine or a placebo. As DNA, the CDR3 is TGTGCCAGCAGTGACTCCCCCGATTCGGATACGCAGTATTTT. Residues: CASSDSPDSDTQYF.